These 13 T cell receptor beta chains were sequenced from one sample in a study of cytomegalovirus exposure and HLA in healthy donors. Primers included in the PCR were 60 Vbeta and 13 Jbeta primers. Using immunoSEQ multiplex PCR, the repertoire was profiled, and TCRdb retains in-frame clones only, with some absent. The table has some 71,000 clones, 60% to 80% seen once; the top ten hold 20% to 25%. Specimen: PBMCs. These TCRs come from a woman in her twenties or thirties in good health and CMV-seropositive.

The rearrangement joins TRBV5-6 to TRBJ2-7; 13 bases line up with TRBD2. V shed 4 bases, J shed 9 bases, and the junction held 7 bases outside the gene matches. CDR1 SGHDT and CDR2 YYEEEE come from the germline V gene. The CDR3 totals 14 residues. DNA of the CDR3: TGTGCCAGCAGCCTAGGACTAGCGGGAGTGGGGCAGTACTTC. This codes for CASSLGLAGVGQYF.

The chain employs TRBV30 and TRBJ2-5, with 15 bases lining up with TRBD2. The better agreement between TRBJ2-7 and the DNA end casts doubt on the J call. Germline assignment: CDR1 GTSNPN and CDR2 SVGIG (reference sequence). The CDR3 is 16 amino acids. CDR3 bases: TGTGCCTGGAGTCCGGGACTAGCGGGAGGTGGCTACGAGCAGTACTTC. Amino acid sequence: CAWSPGLAGGGYEQYF.

J is TRBJ1-2 and V is TRBV10-1; 9 positions agree with TRBD1. The CDR3 is 15 amino acids. Germline V lookup: CDR1 WNHNN, CDR2 SYGVQD (reference sequence). V dropped 10 bases and J dropped 8; count of bases not matched to a gene: 17. In nucleotides, the CDR3 is TGCGCCATCCCGGGACAGGGAGGGAGAGTGGGAGGCTACACCTTC. Amino acid sequence: CAIPGQGGRVGGYTF.

This clone was picked up a small number of times. V gene TRBV15 combines with J gene TRBJ1-1; D not resolved. The V gene lost 0 bases and the J gene lost 8 bases, with 10 bases spanning the gap. Per the germline V gene, CDR1 is LNHNV and CDR2 is YYDKDF (reference sequence). The CDR3 sequence is 13 residues long. CDR3 bases: TGTGCCACCAGCAGAGATCGGTCGACAGAAGCTTTCTTT. Amino acid sequence: CATSRDRSTEAFF.

This clone appeared a single time. This chain joins TRBV5-1 and TRBJ1-4; unclear D gene. V gave up 0 bases and J gave up 8 bases, with 14 bases separating them. The CDR3 has 15 residues. From germline, CDR1 is SGHRS and CDR2 YFSETQ. The CDR3 reads CASSLAPEDGEKLFF. CDR3 DNA sequence: TGCGCCAGCAGCTTGGCGCCAGAGGATGGGGAAAAACTGTTTTTT.

The rearrangement joins TRBV30 to TRBJ1-5; 9 bases agree with TRBD1. With 2 bases clipped from V and 6 bases from J, the junction kept 8 bases outside the gene matches. Germline V gene sequence: CDR1 GTSNPN, CDR2 SVGIG (reference sequence). The CDR3 has 15 amino acids. The DNA of the CDR3 is TGTGCCTGGAGTCCTTTACAGGGGGCTAGTCAGCCCCAGCATTTT. Translating it yields CAWSPLQGASQPQHF.

The V call is TRBV30, the J call TRBJ2-7; 9 bases fit TRBD2. This CDR3 region has 13 residues. Germline values: CDR1 GTSNPN, CDR2 SVGIG (reference sequence). For the CDR3, the DNA is TGTGCTTGGGGCAGTAGCGGGAGTGATATGCAGTACTTC. Its protein is CAWGSSGSDMQYF.

The genes are TRBV18 and TRBJ1-2; TRBD1 matches at 8 bases. Losses at the gene ends were 0 bases for V and 5 bases for J; bases not matched to a gene: 11. From germline, CDR1 is KGHSH and CDR2 LQKENI. The CDR3 is 17 amino acids. The CDR3 spells CASSPPGGRQGPYGYTF. For the CDR3, the DNA is TGTGCCAGCTCACCACCCGGGGGAAGACAGGGGCCGTATGGCTACACCTTC. Full variable domain (remainder filled in from reference TRBV18 and TRBJ1-2): NAGVMQNPRHLVRRRGQEARLRCSPMKGHSHVYWYRQLPEEGLKFMVYLQKENIIDESGMPKERFSAEFPKEGPSILRIQQVVRGDSAAYFCASSPPGGRQGPYGYTFGSGTRLTVV.

The table lists this clone with a few counts. The rearrangement links TRBV2 to TRBJ1-5; no definite D call. CDR1 is SNHLY and CDR2 is FYNNEI in the germline V gene. The V end was cut by 4 bases, the J end by 3 bases, with 7 bases between. The CDR3 consists of 13 residues. For the CDR3, the DNA is TGTGCCAGCAGTGGCGAATACAATCAGCCCCAGCATTTT. Amino acids: CASSGEYNQPQHF.

This chain uses TRBV7-2 with TRBJ2-1; weak D call: TRBD2 (5 bases). The CDR3 has 15 amino acids. Trimming removed 2 bases from V and 5 bases from J, with 13 bases in between. Germline values: CDR1 SGHTA, CDR2 FQGNSA. CDR3 nucleotide sequence: TGTGCCAGCAGCTTATCTCTAGCAGATAACAATGAGCAGTTCTTC. Residues: CASSLSLADNNEQFF.

The V gene is TRBV5-4, the J gene TRBJ1-2, with D perhaps matching TRBD1 (6 bases). Per germline, CDR1 SGHNT and CDR2 YYREEE (reference sequence). Trimming left V 6 bases short and J 8 bases short, with 20 bases between. This CDR3 contains 14 residues. The chain's CDR3 is CASNIDPGAGGYTF. The DNA for the CDR3 is TGTGCCAGCAACATAGACCCAGGGGCTGGCGGCTACACCTTC.

This clone has more than one count but fewer than ten. This rearrangement joins TRBV29-1 to TRBJ1-1; D possibly corresponds to TRBD1 (5 bases). V gave up 4 bases and J gave up 0 bases, with 15 bases separating them. The length of the CDR3 is 15 residues. CDR1 is SQVTM, CDR2 ANQGSEA, per germline. CDR3 nucleotide sequence: TGCAGCGTTGCCCAGAAGGGGCTGATGAACACTGAAGCTTTCTTT. This codes for CSVAQKGLMNTEAFF.

The V and J genes are TRBV30 and TRBJ2-1; 9 bases match TRBD2. This CDR3 has 16 amino acids. V dropped 7 bases and J dropped 6; count of bases not matched to a gene: 16. The germline V gene has CDR1 GTSNPN and CDR2 SVGIG (reference sequence). The DNA for the CDR3 is TGTGCCTCGGGGGGGGTGGCACTAGCGGGCCCCAATGAGCAGTTCTTC. This gives the protein CASGGVALAGPNEQFF.